The rows below give T cell receptor beta chains drawn from one sample of a study of blood T cell repertoires in COVID-19. Profiled with immunoSEQ multiplex PCR; TCRdb holds only in-frame clones, not every one. The data show around 270,000 clones, around 87% seen once. The material sequenced was peripheral blood. These receptors all stem from a woman in her forties or fifties with acute or convalescent COVID-19. CDR3s include the opening cysteine and the closing phenylalanine or tryptophan. The order of the fields is D gene, V gene, J gene, clone size, CDR3 DNA, CDR3 protein. The D gene is left open where the match is weak. Size values are once, few and many counts, or a class for expanded clones, and some rows have none.

D: -
V: TRBV7-9
J: TRBJ2-7
size: -
DNA: TGTGCCAGCAGATCGGGATCCTACGAGCAGTACTTC
CDR3: CASRSGSYEQYF

D: -
V: TRBV24-1
J: TRBJ2-1
size: -
DNA: TGTGCCACCGCAGGGGTCTACAATGAGCAGTTCTTC
CDR3: CATAGVYNEQFF

D: TRBD2
V: TRBV6-2/TRBV6-3
J: TRBJ2-1
size: -
DNA: TGTGCCAGCAGTTACCGGGGTAGCGGGGGGTATGAGCAGTTCTTC
CDR3: CASSYRGSGGYEQFF

D: -
V: TRBV28
J: TRBJ1-2
size: -
DNA: TGTGCCAGCAGTTACAGGAAAAACTATGGCTACACCTTC
CDR3: CASSYRKNYGYTF

D: TRBD1
V: TRBV2
J: TRBJ1-5
size: -
DNA: TGTGCCAGCAGTCGGACAGGCACAATCAATCAGCCCCAGCATTTT
CDR3: CASSRTGTINQPQHF

D: TRBD1
V: TRBV18
J: TRBJ2-3
size: -
DNA: TGTGCCAGCTCACCGCTGGACAGGGGAAGCACAGATACGCAGTATTTT
CDR3: CASSPLDRGSTDTQYF

D: -
V: TRBV4-1
J: TRBJ2-2
size: -
DNA: TGCGCCAGCAGCCAGGCCCCAGGCGGGGAGCTGTTTTTT
CDR3: CASSQAPGGELFF

D: -
V: TRBV4-3
J: TRBJ1-4
size: -
DNA: TGCGCCAGCAGCCAAGCAGGAGGGGCCATTAATGAAAAACTGTTTTTT
CDR3: CASSQAGGAINEKLFF

D: -
V: TRBV10-1
J: TRBJ2-7
size: once
DNA: TGCGCCGCCCCGGGTGAACTACAAGAATTACTCTCCTACGAGCAGTACTTC
CDR3: CAAPGELQELLSYEQYF

D: -
V: TRBV6-2/TRBV6-3
J: TRBJ1-5
size: -
DNA: TGTGCCAGCAGTTATAAGTCGGAGGTAACAGTACTAAATCAGCCCCAGCATTTT
CDR3: CASSYKSEVTVLNQPQHF

D: TRBD1
V: TRBV27
J: TRBJ1-5
size: -
DNA: TGTGCCAGCAAGTCGGACAGGGGTAGCAATCAGCCCCAGCATTTT
CDR3: CASKSDRGSNQPQHF

D: TRBD2
V: TRBV11-2
J: TRBJ2-1
size: -
DNA: TGTGCCAGCAGCCCGATAGGACTAGCGGGACTAAATGAGCAGTTCTTC
CDR3: CASSPIGLAGLNEQFF

D: TRBD2
V: TRBV2
J: TRBJ2-1
size: -
DNA: TGTGCCACCCAGTCCAGCGGGACTATGAATGAGCAGTTCTTC
CDR3: CATQSSGTMNEQFF

D: -
V: TRBV9
J: TRBJ2-5
size: -
DNA: TGTGCCAGCAGCGTTTGGGACACGCCCCAAGAGACCCAGTACTTC
CDR3: CASSVWDTPQETQYF

D: TRBD1
V: TRBV24-1
J: TRBJ1-5
size: -
DNA: TGTGCCACCAGTGGCCGCGACAGGGCACTCAATCAGCCCCAGCATTTT
CDR3: CATSGRDRALNQPQHF

D: TRBD2
V: TRBV3-1/TRBV3-2
J: TRBJ2-3
size: -
DNA: TGTGCCAGCAGCCAGGGGACTAGCGGGAGGGCTACGCAGTATTTT
CDR3: CASSQGTSGRATQYF

D: TRBD1
V: TRBV19
J: TRBJ1-4
size: -
DNA: TGTGCCAGTAGGTCGTCAGGGGGCGGTGAAAAACTGTTTTTT
CDR3: CASRSSGGGEKLFF

D: -
V: TRBV7-2
J: TRBJ2-5
size: -
DNA: TGTGCCAGCAGCTCCCTCCCGTACCAAGAGACCCAGTACTTC
CDR3: CASSSLPYQETQYF

D: TRBD2
V: TRBV5-1
J: TRBJ2-1
size: -
DNA: TGCGCCAGCAGCTTGGCCCTAGCGGGCCCCAATGAGCAGTTCTTC
CDR3: CASSLALAGPNEQFF

D: -
V: TRBV28
J: TRBJ1-5
size: -
DNA: TGTGCCACAACGAACCACGCAGGCAGCAATCAGCCCCAGCATTTT
CDR3: CATTNHAGSNQPQHF

D: -
V: TRBV28
J: TRBJ2-1
size: -
DNA: TGTGCCAGCAGTTTGTCCGGAGGGTTCCCCTACAATGAGCAGTTCTTC
CDR3: CASSLSGGFPYNEQFF

D: -
V: TRBV5-1
J: TRBJ2-5
size: -
DNA: TGCGCCAGCGGTCAGGGGTTAGAGACCCAGTACTTC
CDR3: CASGQGLETQYF

D: -
V: TRBV7-9
J: TRBJ2-7
size: few
DNA: TGTGCCAGCGGGAGCTCCTACGAGCAGTACTTC
CDR3: CASGSSYEQYF

D: -
V: TRBV7-3
J: TRBJ2-6
size: -
DNA: TGTGCCAGCAGCCAAGACGGGAGTAGAGGGGCCAACGTCCTGACTTTC
CDR3: CASSQDGSRGANVLTF

D: TRBD1
V: TRBV18
J: TRBJ1-4
size: -
DNA: TGTGCCAGCTCTCCCCCGGGACAGGGGAGTGAAAAACTGTTTTTT
CDR3: CASSPPGQGSEKLFF

D: -
V: TRBV6-2/TRBV6-3
J: TRBJ2-7
size: -
DNA: TGTGCCAGCAGTTCGACAATGACGGGGGGCCACGAGCAGTACTTC
CDR3: CASSSTMTGGHEQYF

D: -
V: TRBV2
J: TRBJ2-7
size: -
DNA: TGTGCCAGCAGACAGGGTCTAGTACGGCAGTACTTC
CDR3: CASRQGLVRQYF

D: -
V: TRBV6-6
J: TRBJ1-1
size: -
DNA: TGTGCCAGCAGGTTCCCTACAGGGTTTGAAGCTTTCTTT
CDR3: CASRFPTGFEAFF

D: -
V: TRBV7-2
J: TRBJ1-3
size: -
DNA: TGTGCCAGCAGCTTAACTGGGGAGGGCCCCCCGGGAAACACCATATATTTT
CDR3: CASSLTGEGPPGNTIYF

D: -
V: TRBV28
J: TRBJ1-2
size: -
DNA: TGTGCCAGCAGTCAATCAACGACACGGGGGGAGTTGTATGGCTACACCTTC
CDR3: CASSQSTTRGELYGYTF

D: TRBD2
V: TRBV5-4
J: TRBJ2-1
size: -
DNA: TGTGCCAGCAGGTTTACTAGCGGGCCTTACAATGAGCAGTTCTTC
CDR3: CASRFTSGPYNEQFF

D: -
V: TRBV15
J: TRBJ2-7
size: -
DNA: TGTGCCACCAGCAGAGGCCTACTATACGAGCAGTACTTC
CDR3: CATSRGLLYEQYF

D: TRBD2
V: TRBV5-1
J: TRBJ2-3
size: once
DNA: TGCGCCAGCAGCTTACTGACTAGCGGGAACACAGATACGCAGTATTTT
CDR3: CASSLLTSGNTDTQYF

D: TRBD2
V: TRBV4-2
J: TRBJ2-3
size: once
DNA: TGTGCCAGCAGCCAAGCGAGGACTAGCTCAGATACGCAGTATTTT
CDR3: CASSQARTSSDTQYF

D: -
V: TRBV7-2
J: TRBJ1-5
size: -
DNA: TGTGCCAGCAGCTTATTTGAGAGGGTTGGTCAGCCCCAGCATTTT
CDR3: CASSLFERVGQPQHF

D: -
V: TRBV7-9
J: TRBJ1-1
size: -
DNA: TGTGCCAGCACCATATTGATAGACAGCACTGAAGCTTTCTTT
CDR3: CASTILIDSTEAFF

D: -
V: TRBV9
J: TRBJ2-5
size: -
DNA: TGTGCCAGCAGCCCTAGTAAATGGTTTGGCGCGTTAGGTCCCCCACGAGAGACCCAGTACTTC
CDR3: CASSPSKWFGALGPPRETQYF

D: -
V: TRBV28
J: TRBJ1-3
size: few
DNA: TGTGCCAGCAGTTTCGTCGTTTCTGGAAACACCATATATTTT
CDR3: CASSFVVSGNTIYF

D: -
V: TRBV5-1
J: TRBJ2-3
size: -
DNA: TGCGCCAGCAGCGTCGGGGCTAGCGGCACAGATACGCAGTATTTT
CDR3: CASSVGASGTDTQYF

D: -
V: TRBV6-2/TRBV6-3
J: TRBJ2-3
size: -
DNA: TGTGCCAGCAGCTGGCCCTGGAGTAGAGTAGGCACAGATACGCAGTATTTT
CDR3: CASSWPWSRVGTDTQYF

D: -
V: TRBV6-6
J: TRBJ2-3
size: -
DNA: TGTGCCAGCAGTTACATACAGGATTACACAGATACGCAGTATTTT
CDR3: CASSYIQDYTDTQYF